This T cell receptor (beta chain) was observed in a study of shared clonotypes between healthy human individuals. Study at large: Researchers assigned three CD4 naive, three CD4 memory, two CD8 naive and one CD8 memory plate to each donor. Points from the study as a whole: In having few donors, the study represented limited genetic and exposure-history diversity.

Remarks on this clone: The antigen remains unidentified.

Germline assignment: CDR1 MNHNS and CDR2 SASEGT. This CDR3 spans 16 amino acids. Trimming took 2 bases from V and 0 from J, leaving 11 bases between them. Once extracted for a subset, genomic DNA was divided evenly among several immunoSEQ plates. Profiled with immunoSEQ multiplex PCR; TCRdb holds only in-frame clones, not every one. Of under 550,000 clones in the sample, 90% to 96% are singletons; the top ten hold about 0.054%. Sequenced material: naive CD4+ T cells sorted from blood. Subset denoted: CD45RA+ positively selected. This TCR was sampled from a woman in her 30s in good health. The rearrangement joins TRBV6-1 to TRBJ1-3, with D possibly being TRBD1 (5 bases). The CDR3 DNA sequence: TGTGCCAGCAGTGAACCTGACAGCTACTCTGGAAACACCATATATTTT. Translation: CASSEPDSYSGNTIYF.